This T cell receptor beta chain was recorded in a study of monozygotic twins with inflammatory bowel disease. Notes on this clonotype: Its antigen is not known.

Eight reactions per sample, run separately, yielded cDNA. UMIs bearing a 6-nucleotide sample barcode were added through template switching. TCRdb reprocessed the 5' RACE reads, with one entry per CDR3 protein and no DNA. The sample table includes about 43,000 distinct CDR3 sequences. Study results and caveats: Repertoire similarity did not differ between concordant and discordant twins, perhaps due to limited power.

In germline, CDR1 is SGDLS, CDR2 YYNGEE. This CDR3 is 14 amino acids long. This receptor was taken from a human donor with ulcerative colitis or Crohn's disease, or a healthy co-twin of an affected twin (not recorded which). This chain links TRBV9 with TRBJ1-1. The material sequenced was blood. Here the CDR3 reads CASSDREMNTEAFF.